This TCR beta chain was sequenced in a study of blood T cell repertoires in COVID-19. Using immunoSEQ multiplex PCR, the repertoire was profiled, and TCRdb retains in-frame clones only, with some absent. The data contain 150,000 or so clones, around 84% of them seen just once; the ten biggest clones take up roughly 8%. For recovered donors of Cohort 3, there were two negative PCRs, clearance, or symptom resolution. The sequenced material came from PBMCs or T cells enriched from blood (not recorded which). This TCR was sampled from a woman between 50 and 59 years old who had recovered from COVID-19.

This chain's CDR3 is CASSTPTGGSPTTNNEQFF. For the CDR3, the DNA is TGCGCCAGCAGCACTCCGACAGGGGGATCTCCAACAACAAACAATGAGCAGTTCTTC. The chain employs TRBV5-1 and TRBJ2-1; 9 nucleotides align to TRBD1. This CDR3 spans 19 amino acids. Losses at the gene ends were 4 bases for V and 5 bases for J; bases not matched to a gene: 19. Germline lookup yields CDR1 SGHRS and CDR2 YFSETQ.